A single sample is the source of the 4 T cell receptor beta chains below, sequenced in a study of T cells in Graves' hyperthyroidism and ophthalmopathy (dated by TCRdb to between 2018 and 2020). Library method: multiplex PCR. The sample was run on an Illumina HiSeq 2000. Amplification of TCR beta CDR3 regions was carried out from RNA transcripts. A first-round RT-PCR of the TCR CDR3 used the HTBI primer set with the Qiagen OneStep RT-PCR kit. TCRdb reanalyzed the raw reads on its own, using fastp at Q25 for trimming and MiXCR for clone calling, and kept in-frame beta chains. Every distinct CDR3 protein forms one entry, paired with its most common genes and DNA. This sample holds fewer than 550,000 distinct CDR3 sequences; around 16% were observed only once. 11% to 15% of the sample lies in the top ten. Specimen: blood. The receptors originated from a woman aged 18-35 years with Graves' hyperthyroidism.

The rearrangement joins TRBV6-1 to TRBJ2-2; D remains ambiguous. The CDR3 consists of 14 residues. Trimming took 2 bases from V and 5 from J, leaving 9 bases between them. Looked up from germline, CDR1 is MNHNS and CDR2 is SASEGT. The CDR3 region is CASSEIRGTGELFF. As DNA, the CDR3 is TGTGCCAGCAGTGAAATCCGTGGGACCGGGGAGCTGTTTTTT.

In its sample, this clonotype was seen many times. The genes are TRBV19 and TRBJ1-1; D is undetermined. The CDR3 extends over 15 amino acids. V was trimmed by 3 bases and J by 0 bases, leaving 11 bases between them. Looked up from germline, CDR1 is LNHDA and CDR2 is SQIVND (reference sequence). CDR3 protein: CASSIEGRMNTEAFF. The CDR3 DNA follows: TGTGCCAGTAGTATCGAAGGACGGATGAACACTGAAGCTTTCTTT. Supplemented by reference TRBV19 and TRBJ1-1, the full variable domain reads DGGITQSPKYLFRKEGQNVTLSCEQNLNHDAMYWYRQDPGQGLRLIYYSQIVNDFQKGDIAEGYSVSREKKESFPLTVTSAQKNPTAFYLCASSIEGRMNTEAFFGQGTRLTVV.

There are many counts of this clonotype. The chain couples TRBV11-2 to TRBJ1-2, with D perhaps TRBD1 (6 bases). Between the trimmed V and J ends, which lost 2 bases and 6 bases, there was a span of 10 bases. The CDR3 has 13 residues. The germline gives CDR1 SGHAT, CDR2 FQNNGV. CDR3: CASSLQGTDGYTF. The CDR3 nucleotides are TGTGCCAGCAGCTTACAGGGGACGGATGGCTACACCTTC.

The V and J genes are TRBV2 and TRBJ1-5; tentatively, D is TRBD1 (6 bases). CDR3 size: 14 residues. Germline V gives CDR1 SNHLY, CDR2 FYNNEI. Trimming removed 4 bases from V and 2 bases from J, with 9 bases in between. The CDR3 nucleotides are TGTGCCAGCAGTGGACAGGTGGGCAATCAGCCCCAGCATTTT. Encoded protein: CASSGQVGNQPQHF.